This is a list of T cell receptor beta chains from one sample in a study of tissue T cells after allogeneic stem cell transplantation. Profiling relied on immunoSEQ multiplex PCR, and the TCRdb table lists in-frame clones only, not all of them. Of around 28,000 clones listed, 65% to 90% are singletons. Sequencing used blood, obtained before transplantation. These receptors all come from a woman aged 18-49 years who later had graft-versus-host disease after an allogeneic stem cell transplant. The conserved cysteine and the conserved F or W are not part of the CDR3 here.

TRBV9 13 ASSERTGVNTEAF
TRBV7-9 12 ASSRQGDSYEQY
TRBV5-1 14 ASSLSVGSELYGYT
TRBV15 13 ATSRETGGNQPQH
TRBV4-1 15 ASSQGRVGRVNTEAF
TRBV7-2 12 ASSRGSLGEKLF
TRBV10-3 16 AISGSGTEIFNTGELF
TRBV27 13 ASSPGTGTYYGYT
TRBV9 13 ASSVRGQTGNEQF
TRBV28 13 ASSSSAELAEKLF